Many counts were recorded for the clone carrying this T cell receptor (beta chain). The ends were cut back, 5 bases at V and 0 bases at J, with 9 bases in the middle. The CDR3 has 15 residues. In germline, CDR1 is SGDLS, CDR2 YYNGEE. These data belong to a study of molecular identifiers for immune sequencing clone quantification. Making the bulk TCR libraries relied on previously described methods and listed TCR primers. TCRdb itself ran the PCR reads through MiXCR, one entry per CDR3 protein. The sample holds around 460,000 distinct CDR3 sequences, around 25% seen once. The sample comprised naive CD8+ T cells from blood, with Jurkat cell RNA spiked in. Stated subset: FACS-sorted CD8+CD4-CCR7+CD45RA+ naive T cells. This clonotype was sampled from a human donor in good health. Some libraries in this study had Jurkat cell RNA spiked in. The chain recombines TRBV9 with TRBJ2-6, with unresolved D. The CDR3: CASSGAGSGANVLTF. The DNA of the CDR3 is TGTGCCAGCAGTGGAGCCGGCTCTGGGGCCAACGTCCTGACTTTC. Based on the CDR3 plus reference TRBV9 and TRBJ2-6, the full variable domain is DSGVTQTPKHLITATGQRVTLRCSPRSGDLSVYWYQQSLDQGLQFLIQYYNGEERAKGNILERFSAQQFPDLHSELNLSSLELGDSALYFCASSGAGSGANVLTFGAGSRLTVL.